This T cell receptor (beta chain) came from a study of shared clonotypes between healthy human individuals (dated by TCRdb to between 2020 and 2021). For the wider study: The cohort comprised a couple of women and a few men aged 18 to 49 years. Blood TCR repertoires of roughly five healthy adults were deeply sequenced to estimate repertoire size and the extent of clonotype sharing between individuals. Leukapheresis yielded between about 0.94 and 9 billion PBMCs per donor. To increase sequencing depth and limit assay-specific biases, different laboratories used diverse techniques to prepare libraries and sequence TCR repertoires. For each donor, CD4 naive and CD4 memory were each run on three plates, CD8 naive on two plates, and CD8 memory on one plate. Study-level results and caveats: Incomplete sequencing was indicated by rarefaction of sorted-subset datasets, despite the large sequencing depth. Estimated clonotype richness was generally larger for naive than for memory subsets. Higher generation probabilities were observed for clonotypes shared by all four sorted-subset donors than for non-shared clonotypes. Because the study included only a small number of donors, the genetic and exposure-history diversity represented was limited. Sampling was restricted to blood, and TCR repertoires in tissue are likely to differ from TCR repertoires in blood. Around 5% of naive CD4, more than 3% of naive CD8, around 2.3% of memory CD4, and about 0.4% of memory CD8 clonotypes were shared across several donors. Based on pairwise subsampling, the degree of clonotype sharing among donors was expected to be affected by sequencing depth.

Here V drops 3 bases and J drops 0 bases, and the junction holds 8 bases not matched to any gene. For CDR1 and CDR2, the germline V gene (reference sequence) lists LNHDA and SQIVND. The CDR3 runs 18 residues from the cysteine to the phenylalanine. Of the read, only the CDR3 DNA is kept; its 54 bases are in frame from base 1. Using the deep immunoSEQ assay, multiplex PCR amplified TCR CDR3 regions from genomic DNA. Genomic DNA extracted from each cell subset was distributed evenly over all wells of several immunoSEQ 96-well plates, and each plate served as one replicate. For sorted subsets, 200 to 250 ng genomic DNA, equal to about 30,000 T cell genomes, was loaded into each replicate PCR. Purified libraries were measured with a Qubit 3.0 fluorometer, size-checked on a Bioanalyzer 2100, and measured again with the KAPA Library Quantification kit. Each immunoSEQ 96-well plate was sequenced on its own single-read 150-cycle Illumina NextSeq 550 flow cell. The study's processing was this. Because only junctional sequences without quality scores were contained in the immunoSEQ output, filtering matching that applied to full-length reads could not be performed. Sequences were annotated with PyIR, a Python wrapper for IgBLAST v1.9, using IMGT germline references to assign V/J genes and CDR3. Reads were filtered out if the reads had weak V/J assignments (E-value above 1e-6), no CDR3, stop codons, out-of-frame junctions, or ambiguous translated residues. V3J clonotypes were defined by identical inferred V gene, J gene, and CDR3 amino acid sequence. To compute the percentage overlap between repertoires, the number of shared unique clonotypes was divided by the size of the smaller repertoire. RTK rarefaction, the Chao1 estimator, and Recon v2.1 estimates of unobserved clonotypes were used to assess repertoire richness. OLGA was used to compute generation probabilities for all TCRbeta clonotypes that the gDNA method yielded from a handful of donors. The source is immuneACCESS, and TCRdb retained only in-frame sequences with V and J called. Part of the clones is not carried over; for the studies checked, unresolved V genes explain less than half of this, and the remainder is unexplained. V and J calls plus clone size are reproduced from that table; the DNA served to infer D and trimming. Within this sample are approximately 1,500,000 clones, with nearly 99% of them counted one time only. In total, the top ten clones hold about 0.45% of the sample.

In regard to this clone: The clone's antigen remains unknown. There are no base qualities to consult, and no much larger clone falls within one base.

Healthy HIV-negative adults with no recently reported acute infections or vaccinations were included as donors. Every donor was a Caucasian adult living in Nashville, Tennessee, USA. CD4+ T cells were enriched through magnetic negative selection, after which naive cells were positively selected on CD45RA and the remaining negative fraction served as the memory subset. Blood was collected by leukapheresis, and PBMCs were isolated by Ficoll-Histopaque density gradient centrifugation and then cryopreserved in liquid nitrogen vapor phase. Analytical flow cytometry was used to check the purity and quantity of each magnetically sorted T cell population. Each sorted fraction had its genomic DNA isolated and then quantified by UV absorbance on a Nanodrop 2000c.

This clonotype was obtained from a man aged 30-40 years in good health. Material for sequencing was naive CD4+ T cells sorted from blood. The cell subset or site label corresponds to: CD45RA+ positively selected. Recombination joined TRBV19 with TRBJ2-1, and 10 junctional nucleotides match TRBD2. The DNA is TGTGCCAGTAGTATCTCTAGCGGGAGCCCCGGCTCCTACAATGAGCAGTTCTTC. Translated, this is CASSISSGSPGSYNEQFF.